Sequencing of this TCR beta chain was carried out in a study of identical twins. General study findings and limits: Out-of-frame alpha sequences common to twins exhibited an excess of low generation probability. Cord blood's abundant beta clonotypes had fewer insertions, unlike memory repertoires. Researchers reported weaker excess twin sharing in beta out-of-frame sequences.

This clonotype was picked up many times. As yet, its antigen is unknown. TCRdb passed the 5' RACE reads through MiXCR, listing each CDR3 protein once. The table includes fewer than 650,000 distinct CDR3 sequences, roughly 9.9% detected once. These data are also associated with another study on yellow fever vaccine responses in identical twins. That work contributes: Vaccine-induced T cell responses in twins were reportedly observed to appear partly convergent, partly personalized.

The sequence was obtained from a woman aged 18-35 years in good health. Specimen: PBMCs.

CDR3 DNA: TGTGCCATCAAAGATTATGCTAGCACAGATACGCAGTATTTT. Translation: CAIKDYASTDTQYF. The chain joins TRBV10-3 to TRBJ2-3; D is unclear. Germline CDR1 ENHRY, CDR2 SYGVKD. The CDR3 extends over 14 amino acids. The V and J ends lost 7 bases and 0 bases respectively, with 11 bases between them.